This T cell receptor (beta chain) comes out of a study of tumor and adjacent non-tumor tissue in lung cancer. Study background: Samples averaged roughly 4.2 million productive TCRbeta reads each. Broader study findings: Significantly higher TCR diversity was found in tumor than normal lung. In normal lung, the top 100 clones were significantly more dominant than in tumor.

With respect to this clonotype: Antigen: not known.

No cell sorting was done before RNA was extracted from the tissue. Distant lung tissue was collected more than 3 cm away from the tumor edge. Chemotherapy-naive patients with new lung cancer underwent thoracic surgery in China, August–November 2014. The library came from three nested PCR rounds adapted from ARM-PCR protocols. MiXCR was run by TCRdb on the multiplex PCR reads, yielding one entry per CDR3 protein. The table records some 100,000 distinct CDR3 sequences, around three fifths of them present only once. The CDR3 has 21 residues. Germline values: CDR1 PRHDT, CDR2 FYEKMQ (reference sequence). V lost 4 bases, J lost 3 bases, and 19 bases stayed unmatched.

The sequence derives from a man aged 30 to 39 with non-small cell lung cancer. Sample: distant non-tumor lung tissue. The chain has TRBV13 and TRBJ2-5; TRBD2 agrees at 14 bases. CDR3 amino acids: CASSSIRTSGRTHQEKETQYF. Here the CDR3 DNA reads TGTGCCAGCAGCTCCATCCGGACTAGCGGGAGGACTCACCAAGAAAAAGAGACCCAGTACTTC.